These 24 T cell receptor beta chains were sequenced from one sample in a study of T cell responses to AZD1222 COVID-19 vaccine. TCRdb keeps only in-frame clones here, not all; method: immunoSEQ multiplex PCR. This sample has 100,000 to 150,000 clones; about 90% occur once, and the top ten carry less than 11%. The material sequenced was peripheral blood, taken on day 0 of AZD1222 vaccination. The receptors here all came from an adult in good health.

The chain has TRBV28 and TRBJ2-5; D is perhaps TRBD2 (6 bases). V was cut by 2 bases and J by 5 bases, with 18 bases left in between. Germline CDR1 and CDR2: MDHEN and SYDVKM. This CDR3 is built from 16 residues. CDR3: CASSLGLRRAGETQYF. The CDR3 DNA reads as TGTGCCAGCAGTTTAGGACTACGGAGGGCAGGTGAGACCCAGTACTTC.

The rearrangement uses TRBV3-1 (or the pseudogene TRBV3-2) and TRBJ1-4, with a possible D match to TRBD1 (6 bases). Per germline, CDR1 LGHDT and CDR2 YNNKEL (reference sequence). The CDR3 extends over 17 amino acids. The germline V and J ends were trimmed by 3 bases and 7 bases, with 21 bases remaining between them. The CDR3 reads CASSHRQGGGGGEKLFF. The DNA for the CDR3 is TGTGCCAGCAGCCACCGGCAGGGAGGGGGGGGCGGTGAAAAACTGTTTTTT.

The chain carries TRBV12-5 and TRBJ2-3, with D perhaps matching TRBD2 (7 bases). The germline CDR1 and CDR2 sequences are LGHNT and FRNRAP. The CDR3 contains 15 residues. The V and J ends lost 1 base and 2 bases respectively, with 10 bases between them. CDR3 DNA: TGTGCTAGTGGTTTGGGCGGGGGCTCCACAGATACGCAGTATTTT. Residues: CASGLGGGSTDTQYF. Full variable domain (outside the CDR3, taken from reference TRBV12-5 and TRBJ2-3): DARVTQTPRHKVTEMGQEVTMRCQPILGHNTVFWYRQTMMQGLELLAYFRNRAPLDDSGMPKDRFSAEMPDATLATLKIQPSEPRDSAVYFCASGLGGGSTDTQYFGPGTRLTVL.

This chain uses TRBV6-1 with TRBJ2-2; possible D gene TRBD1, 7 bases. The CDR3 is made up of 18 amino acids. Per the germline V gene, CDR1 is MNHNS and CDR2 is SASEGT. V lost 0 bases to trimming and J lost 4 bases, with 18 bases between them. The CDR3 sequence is CASSEARGRGAGTGELFF. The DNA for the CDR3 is TGTGCCAGCAGTGAAGCGCGAGGCAGGGGGGCTGGCACCGGGGAGCTGTTTTTT.

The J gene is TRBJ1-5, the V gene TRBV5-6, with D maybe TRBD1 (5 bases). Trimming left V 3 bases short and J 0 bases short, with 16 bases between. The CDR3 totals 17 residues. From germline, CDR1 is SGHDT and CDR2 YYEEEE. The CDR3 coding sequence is TGTGCCAGCAGCTCCCGGGGCGCAGCTTATAGCAATCAGCCCCAGCATTTT. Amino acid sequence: CASSSRGAAYSNQPQHF.

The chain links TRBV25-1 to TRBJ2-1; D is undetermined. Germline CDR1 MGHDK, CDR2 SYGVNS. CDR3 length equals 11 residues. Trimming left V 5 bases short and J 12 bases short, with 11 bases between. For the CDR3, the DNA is TGTGCCAGCAGTAATAACTTGTTGCAGTTCTTC. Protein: CASSNNLLQFF.

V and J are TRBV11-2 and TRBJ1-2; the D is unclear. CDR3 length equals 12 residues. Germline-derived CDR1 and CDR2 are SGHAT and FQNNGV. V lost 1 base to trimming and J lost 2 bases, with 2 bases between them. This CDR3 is CASSLGNYGYTF. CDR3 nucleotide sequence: TGTGCCAGCAGCTTAGGGAACTATGGCTACACCTTC.

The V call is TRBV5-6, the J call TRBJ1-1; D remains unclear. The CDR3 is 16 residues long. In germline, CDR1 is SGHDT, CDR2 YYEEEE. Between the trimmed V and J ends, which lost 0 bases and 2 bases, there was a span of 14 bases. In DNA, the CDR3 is TGTGCCAGCAGCTTGGTTTTGCCCGGACCAAACACTGAAGCTTTCTTT. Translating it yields CASSLVLPGPNTEAFF.

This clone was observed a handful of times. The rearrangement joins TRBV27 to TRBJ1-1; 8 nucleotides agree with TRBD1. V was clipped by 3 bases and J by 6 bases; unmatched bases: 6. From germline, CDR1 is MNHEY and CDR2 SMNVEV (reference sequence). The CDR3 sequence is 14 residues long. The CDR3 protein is CASSLDREVSEAFF. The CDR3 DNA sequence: TGTGCCAGCAGTTTGGACAGGGAGGTTTCTGAAGCTTTCTTT.

CDR3 DNA sequence: TGTGCCAGCAGTGTAGCGGGGGGCCGGGAGACCCAGTACTTC. Translation: CASSVAGGRETQYF. The gene calls are TRBV25-1 and TRBJ2-5; 10 nucleotides line up with TRBD2. The CDR3 has 14 amino acids. The germline V gene encodes CDR1 MGHDK and CDR2 SYGVNS. The V segment lost 4 bases and the J segment 5 bases; nucleotides outside the gene matches: 4. Drawing the rest from reference TRBV25-1 and TRBJ2-5, the complete variable domain is EADIYQTPRYLVIGTGKKITLECSQTMGHDKMYWYQQDPGMELHLIHYSYGVNSTEKGDLSSESTVSRIRTEHFPLTLESARPSHTSQYLCASSVAGGRETQYFGPGTRLLVL.

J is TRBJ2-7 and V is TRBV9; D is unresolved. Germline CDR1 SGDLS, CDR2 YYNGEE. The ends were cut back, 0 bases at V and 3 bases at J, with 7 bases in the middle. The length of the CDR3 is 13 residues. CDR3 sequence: CASSVASNYEQYF. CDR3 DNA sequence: TGTGCCAGCAGCGTAGCTTCGAACTACGAGCAGTACTTC.

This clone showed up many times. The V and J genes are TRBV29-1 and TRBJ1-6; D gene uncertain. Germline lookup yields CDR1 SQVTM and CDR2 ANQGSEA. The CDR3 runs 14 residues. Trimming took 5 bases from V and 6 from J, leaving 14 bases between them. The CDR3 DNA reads TGCAGCGTTAGCGGAGGGCGGGGTAATTCACCCCTCCACTTT. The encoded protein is CSVSGGRGNSPLHF. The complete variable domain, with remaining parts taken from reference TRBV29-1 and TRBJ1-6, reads SAVISQKPSRDICQRGTSLTIQCQVDSQVTMMFWYRQQPGQSLTLIATANQGSEATYESGFVIDKFPISRPNLTFSTLTVSNMSPEDSSIYLCSVSGGRGNSPLHFGNGTRLTVT.

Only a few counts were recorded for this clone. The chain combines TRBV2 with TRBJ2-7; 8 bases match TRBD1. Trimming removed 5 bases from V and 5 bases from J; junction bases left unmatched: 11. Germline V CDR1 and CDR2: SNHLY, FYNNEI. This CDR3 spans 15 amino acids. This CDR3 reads CASSTIGQGIHEQYF. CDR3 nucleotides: TGTGCCAGCAGTACTATTGGACAGGGTATACACGAGCAGTACTTC.

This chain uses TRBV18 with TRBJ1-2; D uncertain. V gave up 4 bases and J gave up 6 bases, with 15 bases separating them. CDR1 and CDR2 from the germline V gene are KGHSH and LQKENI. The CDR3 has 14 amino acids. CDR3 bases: TGTGCCAGCTCACTACGTGAGGGAACCCATGGCTACACCTTC. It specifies CASSLREGTHGYTF.

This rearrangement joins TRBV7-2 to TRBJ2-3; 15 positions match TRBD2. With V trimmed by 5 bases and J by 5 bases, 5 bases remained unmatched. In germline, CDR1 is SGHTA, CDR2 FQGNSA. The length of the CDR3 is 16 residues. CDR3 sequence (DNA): TGTGCCAGCAGCCCGGGACTAGCGGGAGGTGGAGATACGCAGTATTTT. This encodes CASSPGLAGGGDTQYF.

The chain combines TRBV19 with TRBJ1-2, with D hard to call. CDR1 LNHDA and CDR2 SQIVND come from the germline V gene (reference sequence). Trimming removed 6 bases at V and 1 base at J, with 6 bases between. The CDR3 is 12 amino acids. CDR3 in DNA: TGTGCCAGTAGGAGGGTTAACTATGGCTACACCTTC. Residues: CASRRVNYGYTF.

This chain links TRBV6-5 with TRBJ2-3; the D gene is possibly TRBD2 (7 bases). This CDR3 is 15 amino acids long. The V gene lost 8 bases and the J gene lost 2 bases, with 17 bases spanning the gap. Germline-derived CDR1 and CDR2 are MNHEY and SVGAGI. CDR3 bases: TGTGCCAGCCGATGGGGGGGGCCTAACACAGATACGCAGTATTTT. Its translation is CASRWGGPNTDTQYF.

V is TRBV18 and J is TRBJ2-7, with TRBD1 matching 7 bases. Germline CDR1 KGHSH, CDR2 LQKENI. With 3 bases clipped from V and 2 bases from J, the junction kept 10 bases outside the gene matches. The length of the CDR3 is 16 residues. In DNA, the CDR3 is TGTGCCAGCTCACCCCTGAGAGGGGGCTCGACCTACGAGCAGTACTTC. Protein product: CASSPLRGGSTYEQYF.

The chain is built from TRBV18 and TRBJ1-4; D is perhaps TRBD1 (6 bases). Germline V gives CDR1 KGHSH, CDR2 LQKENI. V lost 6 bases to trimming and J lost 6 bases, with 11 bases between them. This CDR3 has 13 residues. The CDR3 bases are TGTGCCAGCTCCCAGGGGATAGATGAAAAACTGTTTTTT. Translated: CASSQGIDEKLFF.

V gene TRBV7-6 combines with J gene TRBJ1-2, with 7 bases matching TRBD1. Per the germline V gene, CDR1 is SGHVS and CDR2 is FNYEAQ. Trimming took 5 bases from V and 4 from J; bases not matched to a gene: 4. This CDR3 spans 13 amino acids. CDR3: CASSRDSLYGYTF. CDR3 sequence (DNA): TGTGCCAGCAGCCGGGACAGCCTCTATGGCTACACCTTC. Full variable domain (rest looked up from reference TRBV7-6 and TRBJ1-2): GAGVSQSPRYKVTKRGQDVALRCDPISGHVSLYWYRQALGQGPEFLTYFNYEAQQDKSGLPNDRFSAERPEGSISTLTIQRTEQRDSAMYRCASSRDSLYGYTFGSGTRLTVV.

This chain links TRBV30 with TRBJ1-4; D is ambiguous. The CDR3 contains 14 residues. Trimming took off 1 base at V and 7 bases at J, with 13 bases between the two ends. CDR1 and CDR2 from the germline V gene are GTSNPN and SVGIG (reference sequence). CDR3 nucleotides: TGTGCCTGGAGTGGGACGGGTCTGGGTGAAAAACTGTTTTTT. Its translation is CAWSGTGLGEKLFF. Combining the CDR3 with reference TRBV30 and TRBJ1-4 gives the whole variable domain SQTIHQWPATLVQPVGSPLSLECTVEGTSNPNLYWYRQAAGRGLQLLFYSVGIGQISSEVPQNLSASRPQDRQFILSSKKLLLSDSGFYLCAWSGTGLGEKLFFGSGTQLSVL.

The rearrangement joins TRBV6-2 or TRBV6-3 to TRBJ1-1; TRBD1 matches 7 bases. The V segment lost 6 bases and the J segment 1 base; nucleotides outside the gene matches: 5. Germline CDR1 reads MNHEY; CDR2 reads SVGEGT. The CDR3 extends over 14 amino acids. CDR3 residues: CASSPGTENTEAFF. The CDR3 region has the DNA TGTGCCAGCAGCCCCGGGACAGAGAACACTGAAGCTTTCTTT.

CDR3 DNA sequence: TGTGCCAGCAGTTTGGGACAGACCTATAATTCACCCCTCCACTTT. Protein product: CASSLGQTYNSPLHF. This chain joins TRBV6-5 and TRBJ1-6, with TRBD1 matching over 7 bases. Germline trimming cut 4 bases from V and 2 bases from J; bases unmatched to any gene: 2. The CDR3 totals 15 residues. The germline CDR1 and CDR2 sequences are MNHEY and SVGAGI.

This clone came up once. Here the CDR3 DNA reads TGTGCCAGCAGCCCGAGCGGGACAGCCCAAAACATTCAGTACTTC. Amino acid sequence: CASSPSGTAQNIQYF. This chain joins TRBV21-1 and TRBJ2-4. TRBV21-1 has pseudogene status. The CDR3 is 15 amino acids.